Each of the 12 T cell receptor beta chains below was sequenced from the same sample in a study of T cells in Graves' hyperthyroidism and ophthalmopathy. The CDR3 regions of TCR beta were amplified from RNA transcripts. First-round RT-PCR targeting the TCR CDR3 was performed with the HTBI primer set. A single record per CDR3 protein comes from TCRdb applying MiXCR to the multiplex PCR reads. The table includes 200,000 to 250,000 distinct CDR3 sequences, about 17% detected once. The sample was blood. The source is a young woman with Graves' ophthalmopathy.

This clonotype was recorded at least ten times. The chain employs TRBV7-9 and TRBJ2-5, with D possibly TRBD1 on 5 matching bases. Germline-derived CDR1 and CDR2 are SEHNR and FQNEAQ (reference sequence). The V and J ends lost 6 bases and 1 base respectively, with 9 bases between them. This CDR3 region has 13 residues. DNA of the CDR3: TGTGCCAGCAGTCCAGGGTTCCAAGAGACCCAGTACTTC. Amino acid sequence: CASSPGFQETQYF.

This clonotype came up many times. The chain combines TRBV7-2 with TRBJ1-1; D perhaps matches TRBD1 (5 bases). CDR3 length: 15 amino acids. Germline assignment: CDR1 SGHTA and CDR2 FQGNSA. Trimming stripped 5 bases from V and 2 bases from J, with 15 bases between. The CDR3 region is CASSPVQGVNTEAFF. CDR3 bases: TGTGCCAGCAGCCCAGTTCAGGGTGTTAACACTGAAGCTTTCTTT.

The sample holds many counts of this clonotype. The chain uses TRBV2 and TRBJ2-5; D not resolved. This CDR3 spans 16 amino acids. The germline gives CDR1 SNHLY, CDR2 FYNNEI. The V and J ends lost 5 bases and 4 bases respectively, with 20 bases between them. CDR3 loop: CASSLLVLRGSETQYF. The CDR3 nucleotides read TGTGCCAGCAGTTTGCTAGTTTTAAGAGGTTCAGAGACCCAGTACTTC.

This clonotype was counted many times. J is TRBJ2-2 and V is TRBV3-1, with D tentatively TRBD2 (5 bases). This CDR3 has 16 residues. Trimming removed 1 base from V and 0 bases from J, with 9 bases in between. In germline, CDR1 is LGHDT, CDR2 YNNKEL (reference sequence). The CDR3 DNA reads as TGTGCCAGCAGCCAAGGAGGGAATACGAACACCGGGGAGCTGTTTTTT. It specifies CASSQGGNTNTGELFF.

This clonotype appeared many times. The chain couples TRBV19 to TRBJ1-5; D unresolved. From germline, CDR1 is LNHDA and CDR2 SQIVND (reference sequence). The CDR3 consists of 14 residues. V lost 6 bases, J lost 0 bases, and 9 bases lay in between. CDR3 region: CASRGGSSNQPQHF. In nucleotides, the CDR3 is TGTGCCAGTAGAGGCGGCAGTAGCAATCAGCCCCAGCATTTT. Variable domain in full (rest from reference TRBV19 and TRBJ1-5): DGGITQSPKYLFRKEGQNVTLSCEQNLNHDAMYWYRQDPGQGLRLIYYSQIVNDFQKGDIAEGYSVSREKKESFPLTVTSAQKNPTAFYLCASRGGSSNQPQHFGDGTRLSIL.

The CDR3 DNA reads TGTGCCAGCAGAAATACGGGCTCCTATGGCTACACCTTC. Protein: CASRNTGSYGYTF. This chain links TRBV28 with TRBJ1-2; D is undetermined. V was trimmed by 6 bases and J by 4 bases, leaving 12 bases between them. Germline CDR1 MDHEN, CDR2 SYDVKM. The CDR3 is made up of 13 amino acids.

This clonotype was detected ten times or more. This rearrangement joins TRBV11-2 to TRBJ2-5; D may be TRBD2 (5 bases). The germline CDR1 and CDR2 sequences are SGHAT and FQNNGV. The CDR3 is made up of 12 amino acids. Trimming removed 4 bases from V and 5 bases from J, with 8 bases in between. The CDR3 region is CASSSGVETQYF. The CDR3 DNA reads TGTGCCAGCAGCTCCGGGGTTGAGACCCAGTACTTC.

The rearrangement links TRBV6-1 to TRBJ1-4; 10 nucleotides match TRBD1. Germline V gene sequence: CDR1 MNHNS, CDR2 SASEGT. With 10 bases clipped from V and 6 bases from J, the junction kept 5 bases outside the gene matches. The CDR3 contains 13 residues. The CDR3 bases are TGTGCCACCGAGACAGGGGGCGATGAAAAACTGTTTTTT. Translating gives CATETGGDEKLFF.

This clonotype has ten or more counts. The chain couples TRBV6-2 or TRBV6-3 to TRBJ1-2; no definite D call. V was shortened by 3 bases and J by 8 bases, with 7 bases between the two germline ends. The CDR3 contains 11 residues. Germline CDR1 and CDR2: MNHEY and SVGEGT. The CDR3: CASSYMGGYTF. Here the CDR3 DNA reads TGTGCCAGCAGTTATATGGGCGGCTACACCTTC.

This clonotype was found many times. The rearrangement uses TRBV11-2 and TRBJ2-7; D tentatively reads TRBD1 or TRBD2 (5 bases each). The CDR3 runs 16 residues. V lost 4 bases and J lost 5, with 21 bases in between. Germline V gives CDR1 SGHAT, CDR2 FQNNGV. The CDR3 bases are TGTGCCAGCAGCTCCGGACTCGTCAGGGTAGGGAACGAGCAGTACTTC. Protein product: CASSSGLVRVGNEQYF.

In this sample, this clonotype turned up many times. CDR3 sequence: CASSSSQGVTSESTDTQYF. CDR3 in DNA: TGTGCCAGCAGCAGCAGCCAAGGGGTGACTAGCGAGAGCACAGATACGCAGTATTTT. The gene calls are TRBV3-1 and TRBJ2-3, with 8 bases identical to TRBD2. CDR1 and CDR2 from the germline V gene are LGHDT and YNNKEL (reference sequence). V gave up 5 bases and J gave up 0 bases; unmatched junction bases: 16. The CDR3 totals 19 residues.

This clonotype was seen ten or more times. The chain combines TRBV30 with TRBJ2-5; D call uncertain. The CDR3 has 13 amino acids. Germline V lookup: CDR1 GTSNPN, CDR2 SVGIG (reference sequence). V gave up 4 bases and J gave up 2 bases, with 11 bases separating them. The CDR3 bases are TGTGCCTGGACCTCGACTTTACAAGAGACCCAGTACTTC. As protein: CAWTSTLQETQYF.